This TCR beta chain was obtained from a study of cytomegalovirus exposure and HLA in healthy donors. Study-level findings and limits: Among donors in an Asian-associated ancestry cluster, a later analysis reportedly found fewer N-insertions than the roughly 610-donor mean.

The PCR employed 60 Vbeta primers together with 13 Jbeta primers. The repertoire was sequenced with immunoSEQ multiplex PCR; TCRdb's copy has only in-frame clones and lacks some. The profile shows fewer than 250,000 clones, approximately 80% of them singletons. There are 17 residues in the CDR3. Germline values: CDR1 MGHRA, CDR2 YSYEKL. V dropped 4 bases and J dropped 2; count of bases not matched to a gene: 12. As regards this clone: Its antigen is not known.

V and J are TRBV4-1 and TRBJ1-1; TRBD1 matches 8 bases. The sample taken for sequencing was PBMCs. This receptor was obtained from a girl aged 2-10 years in good health and CMV-seronegative. CDR3 bases: TGCGCCAGCAGCCCCAGGGGGCCCGTGGAATATAACACTGAAGCTTTCTTT. Its protein product is CASSPRGPVEYNTEAFF.